This is a list of T cell receptor beta chains from one sample in a study of CD8 T cells in ankylosing spondylitis. TCRdb reprocessed the 5' RACE reads with MiXCR, giving one entry per CDR3 protein. The table lists some 200,000 distinct CDR3 sequences, roughly 12% of them singletons. The material sequenced was blood, either unsorted or a sorted T cell fraction (not recorded which). These receptors all stem from a male donor with ankylosing spondylitis or in good health (not recorded which). Both conserved end residues are part of each CDR3. The order of the fields is clone size, J gene, V gene, D gene, CDR3 protein, CDR3 DNA. D genes are given only for firm matches. Clone sizes are given selectively: once, few, many, or a class where the clone is expanded.

.,TRBJ1-2,TRBV13,.,CASSLGTEHGYTF,TGTGCCAGCAGCTTAGGCACAGAGCATGGCTACACCTTC
few,TRBJ1-1,TRBV5-1,.,CASSLGDKAFF,TGCGCCAGCAGCTTGGGGGATAAAGCTTTCTTT
few,TRBJ2-7,TRBV18,TRBD1,CASSPRGQGPYEQYF,TGTGCCAGCTCACCACGGGGACAGGGTCCCTACGAGCAGTACTTC
few,TRBJ2-7,TRBV20-1,.,CSAREAITPAYEQYF,TGCAGTGCTAGAGAGGCCATCACCCCTGCCTACGAGCAGTACTTC
.,TRBJ2-1,TRBV11-2,TRBD2,CASSYLPSGGLSNEQFF,TGTGCCAGCAGCTACCTCCCTAGCGGGGGGCTCTCCAATGAGCAGTTCTTC
few,TRBJ1-5,TRBV12-5,TRBD1,CASGQDRGGDQPQHF,TGTGCTAGTGGCCAGGACAGGGGAGGGGATCAGCCCCAGCATTTT
.,TRBJ2-1,TRBV5-1,TRBD1,CASSPTGTGIYNEQFF,TGCGCCAGCAGCCCGACCGGGACAGGCATCTACAATGAGCAGTTCTTC
.,TRBJ1-2,TRBV7-9,.,CASRSLEVYGYTF,TGTGCCAGCAGAAGCTTGGAAGTCTATGGCTACACCTTC
.,TRBJ2-1,TRBV13,TRBD2,CASSPGTSALSSYNEQFF,TGTGCCAGCAGCCCCGGGACTAGCGCCTTAAGCTCCTACAATGAGCAGTTCTTC
.,TRBJ2-3,TRBV29-1,TRBD1,CSVEDTGAGTDTQYF,TGCAGCGTTGAAGATACAGGGGCCGGCACAGATACGCAGTATTTT
few,TRBJ2-1,TRBV5-1,.,CASREGPGEVGEQFF,TGCGCCAGCAGGGAGGGGCCGGGAGAGGTGGGTGAGCAGTTCTTC
once,TRBJ2-3,TRBV7-7,.,CASSFSPQGTDTQYF,TGTGCCAGCAGCTTTAGCCCTCAGGGAACAGATACGCAGTATTTT
.,TRBJ2-7,TRBV19,TRBD1,CASSHGPGQGGDEQYF,TGTGCCAGTAGCCACGGACCGGGACAGGGAGGCGACGAGCAGTACTTC
few,TRBJ2-7,TRBV7-9,.,CASSLILGSTYEQYF,TGTGCCAGCAGCTTAATTCTCGGCTCAACCTACGAGCAGTACTTC
few,TRBJ2-3,TRBV20-1,TRBD2,CSARGRPTSGGPTDTQYF,TGCAGTGCTAGAGGCAGGCCGACTAGCGGGGGCCCCACAGATACGCAGTATTTT
.,TRBJ2-7,TRBV12-3/TRBV12-4,TRBD2,CASSFRPQRGADYEQYF,TGTGCCAGCAGTTTTCGACCGCAGCGGGGGGCCGACTACGAGCAGTACTTC
many,TRBJ2-5,TRBV11-2,.,CASSSRTGETQYF,TGTGCCAGCAGCTCAAGGACGGGGGAGACCCAGTACTTC
.,TRBJ2-7,TRBV10-2,.,CASSLVARSSYEQYF,TGCGCCAGCAGTTTAGTAGCGAGGAGCTCCTACGAGCAGTACTTC
many,TRBJ2-1,TRBV7-9,TRBD2,CASSSGLAGDTNEQFF,TGTGCCAGCAGCTCGGGACTAGCGGGGGACACAAATGAGCAGTTCTTC
.,TRBJ2-5,TRBV27,.,CASRGGGPSKTQYF,TGTGCCAGCAGAGGGGGAGGGCCCTCAAAGACCCAGTACTTC
few,TRBJ2-5,TRBV25-1,.,CASSEYTGQETQYF,TGTGCCAGCAGTGAATATACCGGCCAAGAGACCCAGTACTTC
.,TRBJ1-6,TRBV23-1,TRBD1,CASSQHAGGESPLHF,TGCGCCAGCAGTCAACACGCAGGGGGCGAGTCACCCCTCCACTTT
few,TRBJ2-7,TRBV5-1,.,CASTLSYEQYF,TGCGCCAGTACTCTCTCCTACGAGCAGTACTTC
.,TRBJ2-1,TRBV4-1,TRBD2,CASSQDPGTSFSEQFF,TGCGCCAGCAGCCAAGATCCCGGGACTAGCTTCAGTGAGCAGTTCTTC
many,TRBJ1-1,TRBV4-1,.,CASSQDPGMNTEAFF,TGCGCCAGCAGCCAAGATCCGGGGATGAACACTGAAGCTTTCTTT